This T cell receptor (beta chain) was sequenced in a study of blood T cell repertoires in COVID-19. The V and J ends lost 5 bases and 11 bases, in that order; junction bases with no gene match: 9. Germline CDR1 LNHDA, CDR2 SQIVND (reference sequence). The CDR3 loop spans 15 amino acids. The protocol was immunoSEQ multiplex PCR, while the TCRdb copy is restricted to in-frame clones and leaves out a portion. The table lists around 260,000 clones, about 85% of them singletons, with 0.75% to 0.95% in the top ten. The genes are TRBV19 and TRBJ1-6, with TRBD1 matching over 10 bases. The sequencing input was peripheral blood. This TCR came from a human donor with COVID-19, enrolled during active disease. The donor label of this sample is uncertain. The CDR3 region is CASSPGTGDYPPLHF. As DNA, the CDR3 is TGTGCCAGTAGTCCCGGGACAGGGGATTATCCACCCCTCCACTTT.